This entry features one TCR beta chain sequence. Its antigen is not yet known. Per-base quality was not reported, and no clone a single base away is much larger than it. The data derive from a study of blood T cells in healthy people across ages (dated by TCRdb to about 2015). With regard to the full study: In model experiments, roughly one uniquely barcoded TCR beta cDNA molecule per two T cells was captured by template switching. Using deep sequencing normalized with unique cDNA molecular identifiers, the study measured how TCR beta repertoire diversity changes with age. The donors were divided into four age groups: young (average roughly 15 years), middle-aged (about 39), aged (about 61) and long-lived (nearly 85). To avoid experimental bias, donors of different ages were randomly spread across the sequencing lanes. For two donors (one aged 18 to 30 and one aged 80 or older), the study analyzed two additional independent replicas of 1 million unique cDNA reads from the same blood draw. The study at large found these results: The long-lived group showed more naive CD4+ T cells, fewer expanded clones and increased TCR diversity than the aged group, suggesting age selection. Because profiling used bulk unsorted PBMCs, naive and antigen-experienced compartments could not be compared conclusively. Observed TCR beta diversity correlated strongly with the percentage of naive T cells measured by flow cytometry. Observed TCR beta diversity per million T cells fell roughly linearly with age, and a significant reduction was already apparent by age roughly 40. Total diversity estimates from one million sequenced T cells were considered lower bounds and underestimates. Because donor CMV infection status was unknown, age-related changes in expanded clonotypes were potentially confounded.

The method was 5' RACE. Data came from an Illumina HiSeq 2500. The second PCR ran for roughly 7 to 12 cycles and used a J-beta primer mix along with a sample-barcoded 5' primer. A unique molecular identifier was introduced onto each TCR beta cDNA molecule by a template-switch 5' adaptor carrying 12 random nucleotides. Each sample yielded at least 3 million CDR3-containing paired-end reads. First-strand cDNA was synthesized from all RNA with the Mint cDNA synthesis kit, primed by a TRBC-specific oligonucleotide. Following uracil-DNA glycosylase treatment, a first 18-cycle PCR with universal primers M1SS and BC2_uni_R was performed on all cDNA. The study's processing was this. For normalization, 1 million high-quality reads were randomly selected from each sample, with every read carrying a distinct molecular identifier. Instead of being binned into consensus sequences, reads that shared molecular identifiers were thrown out. CDR3 identification, clonotype clustering and error correction used MiTCR with a Q25 quality threshold and the strictest error-elimination algorithm. A nonparametric unseen species model with Euler transformation was used to estimate lower-bound total TCR beta diversity. TCRdb applied fastp at Q25 and MiXCR to the public reads, then kept only in-frame beta chains. Rows are unified per CDR3 protein, each entry keeping the most common DNA and genes. The V and J calls and clone size are TCRdb's, not the authors'. Present in this sample are hundreds of thousands of distinct CDR3 sequences, around 45% of which were seen just once. Together, the top ten hold roughly 31% of the sample.

The 39 donors, aged about 6 to 100 years, were systemically healthy Caucasian individuals from Russia. Each donor gave approximately 9.3 milliliters of peripheral blood, collected into EDTA-treated Vacutainer tubes. Ficoll-Paque density-gradient centrifugation was used to isolate PBMCs, with at least 6.5 million obtained per sample. Total RNA was extracted from PBMCs with Trizol reagent, with at least 6 micrograms obtained per sample. For every donor, flow cytometry on a PBMC aliquot measured the percentage of naive CD45RAhigh/CD27high T cells. From its cysteine to its phenylalanine, the CDR3 spans 14 amino acids. Only the CDR3 DNA stays, 42 bases, in frame from base 1. V and J are trimmed by 5 bases and 2 bases, and the gene matches miss 3 bases of the junction. Reading the germline V gene gives CDR1 MGHRA and CDR2 YSYEKL.

Source material: blood. This receptor was taken from a woman aged 55-70 years in good health. The V and J genes are TRBV4-1 and TRBJ2-7; 10 of the junction bases match TRBD1. The CDR3 protein is CASSTGQGPYEQYF. In nucleotides, the sequence is TGCGCCAGCAGCACGGGACAGGGGCCCTACGAGCAGTACTTC.